The 6 T cell receptor beta chains in this list originate from one sample, sequenced in a study of beta chain features in type 1 diabetes. Sequenced material consisted of expressed TCRB transcripts (all of the isolated RNA was reverse transcribed). The protocol was immunoSEQ multiplex PCR, while the TCRdb copy is restricted to in-frame clones and leaves out a portion. Here the sample spans about 900,000 clones, 17% being singletons. The material sequenced was naive CD4+ T cells from blood. The receptors shown here come from a woman between 18 and 29 years old in good health.

As regards this clone: The sample contains more than one DNA sequence encoding this CDR3. The rearrangement uses TRBV5-1 and TRBJ2-1, with 13 bases matching TRBD2. The ends lost 0 bases at V and 4 bases at J; junction bases unmatched: 4. Looked up from germline, CDR1 is SGHRS and CDR2 is YFSETQ. The CDR3 runs 17 residues. The CDR3 loop is CASSLGLAGGPYNEQFF. CDR3 DNA sequence: TGCGCCAGCAGCTTGGGACTAGCGGGAGGTCCATACAATGAGCAGTTCTTC.

The chain carries TRBV12-2 and TRBJ2-1; TRBD2 is taken as the D call from the table, unchecked against the DNA. TRBV12-2 represents a pseudogene. This CDR3 has 15 residues. In nucleotides, the CDR3 is TGTGCAAGTCGCTTAGCGGGGAGCTCCTACAATGAGCAGTTCTTC. This gives the protein CASRLAGSSYNEQFF.

V gene TRBV28 combines with J gene TRBJ2-2; 7 nucleotides align to TRBD1. V shed 7 bases and J 4 bases; nucleotides not matched to a gene: 6. The CDR3 sequence is 14 residues long. The germline CDR1 and CDR2 sequences are MDHEN and SYDVKM. For the CDR3, the DNA is TGTGCCAGCACACAGGGGTCGGGCACCGGGGAGCTGTTTTTT. It specifies CASTQGSGTGELFF.

V is TRBV6-5 and J is TRBJ1-2; maybe TRBD1 (5 bases). Trimming took off 2 bases at V and 7 bases at J, with 5 bases between the two ends. This CDR3 has 11 residues. The germline CDR1 and CDR2 sequences are MNHEY and SVGAGI. CDR3 sequence: CASSYQGGYTF. The DNA of the CDR3 is TGTGCCAGCAGTTACCAGGGTGGCTACACCTTC.

A few counts support this clone. The chain links TRBV18 to TRBJ1-1; no definite D call. This CDR3 contains 16 residues. Per the germline V gene, CDR1 is KGHSH and CDR2 is LQKENI. The germline V and J ends were trimmed by 4 bases and 8 bases, with 23 bases remaining between them. Here the CDR3 DNA reads TGTGCCAGCTCACTCGTGGAGGGCAAAGTCGGGTCGGAAGCTTTCTTT. It translates to CASSLVEGKVGSEAFF.

This clone was observed a handful of times. V gene TRBV28 combines with J gene TRBJ1-5; 7 bases are shared with TRBD1. The CDR3 is 16 residues long. With 7 bases clipped from V and 0 bases from J, the junction kept 9 bases outside the gene matches. Germline lookup yields CDR1 MDHEN and CDR2 SYDVKM. The CDR3 DNA follows: TGTGCCAGCAAACAACTAGGGACAGCTAGCAATCAGCCCCAGCATTTT. Its translation: CASKQLGTASNQPQHF.